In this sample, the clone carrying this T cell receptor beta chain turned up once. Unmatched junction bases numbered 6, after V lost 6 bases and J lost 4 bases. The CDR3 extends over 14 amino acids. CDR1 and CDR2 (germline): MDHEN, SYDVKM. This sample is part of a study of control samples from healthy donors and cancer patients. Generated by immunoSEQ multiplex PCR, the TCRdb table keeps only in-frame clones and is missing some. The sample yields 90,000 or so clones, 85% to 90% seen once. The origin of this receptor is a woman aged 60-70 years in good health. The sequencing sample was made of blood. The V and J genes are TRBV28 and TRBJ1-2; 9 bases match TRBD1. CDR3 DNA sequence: TGTGCCAGCAGCGCGGGACAGGGACTCTATGGCTACACCTTC. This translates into CASSAGQGLYGYTF.